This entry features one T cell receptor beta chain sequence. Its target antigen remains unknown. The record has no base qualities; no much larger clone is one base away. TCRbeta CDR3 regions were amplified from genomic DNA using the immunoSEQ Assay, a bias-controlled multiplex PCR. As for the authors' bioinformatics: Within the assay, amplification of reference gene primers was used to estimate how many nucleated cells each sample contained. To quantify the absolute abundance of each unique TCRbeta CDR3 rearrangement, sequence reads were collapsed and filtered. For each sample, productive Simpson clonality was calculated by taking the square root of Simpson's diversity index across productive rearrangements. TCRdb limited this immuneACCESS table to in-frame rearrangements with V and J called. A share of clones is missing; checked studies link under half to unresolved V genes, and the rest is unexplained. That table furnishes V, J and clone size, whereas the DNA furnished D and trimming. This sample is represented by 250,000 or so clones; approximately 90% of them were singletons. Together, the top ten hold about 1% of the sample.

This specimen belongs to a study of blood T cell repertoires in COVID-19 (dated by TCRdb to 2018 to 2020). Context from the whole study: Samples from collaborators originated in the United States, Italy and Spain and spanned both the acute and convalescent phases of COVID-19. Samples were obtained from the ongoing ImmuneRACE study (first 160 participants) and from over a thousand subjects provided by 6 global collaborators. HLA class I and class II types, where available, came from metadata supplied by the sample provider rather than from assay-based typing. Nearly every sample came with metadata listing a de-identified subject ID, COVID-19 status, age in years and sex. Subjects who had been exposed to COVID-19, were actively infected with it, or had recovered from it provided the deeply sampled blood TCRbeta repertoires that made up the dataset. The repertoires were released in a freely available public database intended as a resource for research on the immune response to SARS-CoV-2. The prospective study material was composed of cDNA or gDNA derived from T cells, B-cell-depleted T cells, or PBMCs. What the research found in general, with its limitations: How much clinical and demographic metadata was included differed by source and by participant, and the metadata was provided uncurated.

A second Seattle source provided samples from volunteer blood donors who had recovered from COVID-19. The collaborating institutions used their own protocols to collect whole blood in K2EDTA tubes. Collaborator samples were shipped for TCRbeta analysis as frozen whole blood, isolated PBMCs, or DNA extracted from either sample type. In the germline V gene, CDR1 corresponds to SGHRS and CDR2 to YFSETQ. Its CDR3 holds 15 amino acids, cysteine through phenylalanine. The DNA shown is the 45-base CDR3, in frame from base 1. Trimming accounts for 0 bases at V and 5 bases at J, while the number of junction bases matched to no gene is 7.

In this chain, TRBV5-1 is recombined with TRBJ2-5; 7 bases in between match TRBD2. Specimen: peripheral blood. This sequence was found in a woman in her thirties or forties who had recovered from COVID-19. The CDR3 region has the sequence CASSLGGTTRETQYF. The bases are TGCGCCAGCAGCTTGGGGGGGACTACTCGGGAGACCCAGTACTTC.